Following are 30 T cell receptor beta chains from one sample sequenced in a study of naive and memory T cell subsets. Findings and caveats of the study: Naive repertoires, especially CD8, held a few larger clonotypes, possibly memory cells re-expressing CD45RA.

The beta constant-region primer was an equimolar mix of two oligonucleotides covering TRBC1 and TRBC2. Ligated cDNA was amplified by four rounds of PCR with nested alpha and beta constant-region primers and SP2. TCRdb fed the UMI-ligation and nested PCR reads into MiXCR, producing one record per CDR3 protein. The table includes about 100,000 distinct CDR3 sequences, roughly 15% detected once. No antigen is known for these receptors. The sequenced sample was naive CD8+ T cells from blood. The receptors here all came from a human donor in good health.

This clonotype was found a few times. The chain carries TRBV28 and TRBJ2-3; D is uncertain. The CDR3 covers 13 residues. From germline, CDR1 is MDHEN and CDR2 SYDVKM. Trimming cost V 3 bases and J 4 bases, with 8 bases left between them. Written as DNA, the CDR3 is TGTGCCAGCAGTTTGCAGCCCCCAGATACGCAGTATTTT. This gives the protein CASSLQPPDTQYF.

This clonotype was picked up a small number of times. The rearrangement uses TRBV2 and TRBJ2-7; TRBD2 matches 10 bases. The CDR3 covers 17 residues. Germline assignment: CDR1 SNHLY and CDR2 FYNNEI. V was pared by 1 base and J by 2 bases, with 8 bases of the junction left unmatched. In DNA, the CDR3 is TGTGCCAGCAGTGAAGTCATAGCTAGCGGGGGAACCTACGAGCAGTACTTC. Its protein product is CASSEVIASGGTYEQYF.

This chain uses TRBV12-3 or TRBV12-4 with TRBJ1-5; D is uncertain. The CDR3 is made up of 14 amino acids. Trimming shortened V by 0 bases and J by 5 bases, and 8 bases separated the two germline ends. The CDR3 here is CASSLAGWHQPQHF. The CDR3 nucleotides are TGTGCCAGCAGTTTAGCGGGGTGGCATCAGCCCCAGCATTTT.

The V gene is TRBV10-3, the J gene TRBJ2-7; D might be TRBD1 (5 bases). Between the trimmed V and J ends, which lost 2 bases and 5 bases, there was a span of 13 bases. This CDR3 is 14 amino acids long. Per germline, CDR1 ENHRY and CDR2 SYGVKD. The CDR3 here is CAISEAGRAHEQYF. The DNA for the CDR3 is TGTGCCATCAGTGAGGCCGGCAGGGCCCACGAGCAGTACTTC.

This clonotype was counted at least ten times. V and J are TRBV6-5 and TRBJ1-2; D is unresolved. Germline V gene data show CDR1 as MNHEY and CDR2 as SVGAGI. The CDR3 has 13 amino acids. V was cut by 5 bases and J by 6 bases, with 13 bases left in between. The CDR3, as DNA: TGTGCCAGCAGTAGGGATTCTTCGGATGGCTACACCTTC. Encoded protein: CASSRDSSDGYTF.

The chain combines TRBV28 with TRBJ1-6; tentative D call: TRBD1 (6 bases). The CDR3 totals 17 residues. Germline CDR1 reads MDHEN; CDR2 reads SYDVKM. V was pared by 6 bases and J by 3 bases, with 18 bases between. The CDR3 coding sequence is TGTGCCAGCAGCCAAACGTCGGGGGCCTTCTATAATTCACCCCTCCACTTT. Its protein product is CASSQTSGAFYNSPLHF.

This clonotype was seen many times. The rearrangement joins TRBV9 to TRBJ2-1; the match to TRBD2 covers 8 bases. The germline gives CDR1 SGDLS, CDR2 YYNGEE. CDR3 length: 18 residues. With V trimmed by 0 bases and J by 7 bases, 15 bases remained unmatched. The CDR3 sequence is CASSVVERGPYPRNEQFF. Here the CDR3 DNA reads TGTGCCAGCAGCGTAGTGGAGCGGGGGCCCTATCCCAGGAATGAGCAGTTCTTC.

This clonotype showed up many times. The chain links TRBV13 to TRBJ1-2; D is uncertain. Per the germline V gene, CDR1 is PRHDT and CDR2 is FYEKMQ (reference sequence). The CDR3 extends over 15 amino acids. Trimming pared 0 bases from V and 3 bases from J, leaving 11 bases between. CDR3 protein: CASSLGRRQDYGYTF. CDR3 sequence (DNA): TGTGCCAGCAGCTTAGGAAGGAGACAAGACTATGGCTACACCTTC.

This clonotype was observed many times. The chain links TRBV4-1 to TRBJ2-1; no reliable D call. Deletions cut 1 base from V and 7 bases from J, with 5 bases between. CDR1 is MGHRA, CDR2 YSYEKL, per germline. This CDR3 is 12 amino acids long. Here the CDR3 DNA reads TGCGCCAGCAGCCAAGGGTGGAATGAGCAGTTCTTC. It encodes CASSQGWNEQFF.

In this sample, this clonotype turned up a few times. The chain employs TRBV20-1 and TRBJ2-7, with a weak D call TRBD2 (6 bases). The germline V gene has CDR1 DFQATT and CDR2 SNEGSKA (reference sequence). CDR3 size: 13 residues. V dropped 6 bases and J dropped 0 bases, with 12 bases sitting between them. The CDR3 loop is CSALPTSSYEQYF. DNA for the CDR3: TGCAGTGCCCTCCCGACTAGCTCCTACGAGCAGTACTTC.

This clonotype occurred a few times. The chain couples TRBV12-3 or TRBV12-4 to TRBJ2-7, with TRBD2 matching 9 bases. The CDR3 extends over 13 amino acids. The junction had 3 bases not matched to a gene; V was cut back by 6 bases and J by 3 bases. The CDR3 protein is CASRLAGGYEQYF. In DNA, the CDR3 is TGTGCCAGCAGACTAGCGGGTGGCTACGAGCAGTACTTC.

The genes are TRBV20-1 and TRBJ1-1; no clear D gene. The CDR3 loop spans 13 amino acids. Germline-derived CDR1 and CDR2 are DFQATT and SNEGSKA (reference sequence). The ends were cut back, 7 bases at V and 1 base at J, with 13 bases in the middle. CDR3 coding DNA: TGCAGTGGGCGGGTCATAACGAACACTGAAGCTTTCTTT. Its protein is CSGRVITNTEAFF.

This clonotype qualifies as medium-sized. This sequence joins TRBV27 and TRBJ2-3, with D possibly called TRBD1 or TRBD2 (5 bases each). Germline lookup yields CDR1 MNHEY and CDR2 SMNVEV (reference sequence). V lost 5 bases to trimming and J lost 1 base, with 16 bases between them. The CDR3 contains 16 residues. The CDR3 DNA reads as TGTGCCAGCAGTCCCTCGACCCGAGGGGGCACAGATACGCAGTATTTT. Its protein product is CASSPSTRGGTDTQYF.

The chain is built from TRBV2 and TRBJ1-5, with 7 bases matching TRBD1. CDR1 and CDR2 (germline): SNHLY, FYNNEI. V shed 3 bases, J shed 7 bases, and the junction held 9 bases outside the gene matches. This CDR3 region has 15 residues. The CDR3 loop reads CASSEIKTGNQPQHF. The CDR3 nucleotides read TGTGCCAGCAGTGAGATAAAGACAGGGAACCAGCCCCAGCATTTT. The full variable domain, completed using reference TRBV2 and TRBJ1-5, is EPEVTQTPSHQVTQMGQEVILRCVPISNHLYFYWYRQILGQKVEFLVSFYNNEISEKSEIFDDQFSVERPDGSNFTLKIRSTKLEDSAMYFCASSEIKTGNQPQHFGDGTRLSIL.

V gene TRBV7-2 combines with J gene TRBJ2-3; 12 positions agree with TRBD2. The V and J ends lost 5 bases and 6 bases, in that order; junction bases with no gene match: 6. This CDR3 spans 15 amino acids. From germline, CDR1 is SGHTA and CDR2 FQGNSA. The CDR3 is CASSPLAGGPDTQYF. The CDR3 coding sequence is TGTGCCAGCAGCCCGCTAGCGGGAGGGCCGGATACGCAGTATTTT.

This clonotype has just a few counts. The chain employs TRBV5-6 and TRBJ1-1, with D maybe TRBD1 (6 bases). V lost 2 bases to trimming and J lost 11 bases, with 22 bases between them. In germline, CDR1 is SGHDT, CDR2 YYEEEE. CDR3 size: 15 residues. CDR3 in amino acids: CASSLGTPISPDAFF. The DNA of the CDR3 is TGTGCCAGCAGCTTAGGGACACCAATTAGCCCAGACGCTTTCTTT.

A few counts support this clonotype. The chain joins TRBV12-3 or TRBV12-4 to TRBJ1-2; 9 positions match TRBD1. V gave up 3 bases and J gave up 5 bases; unmatched junction bases: 10. There are 16 residues in the CDR3. DNA for the CDR3: TGTGCCAGCAGTTTCCCCAATACAGGGGGCGAATATGGCTACACCTTC. It translates to CASSFPNTGGEYGYTF.

The V and J genes are TRBV7-9 and TRBJ2-1; TRBD1 matches at 8 bases. There are 15 residues in the CDR3. Germline assignment: CDR1 SEHNR and CDR2 FQNEAQ (reference sequence). Trimming at V came to 4 bases and at J to 2 bases, leaving 4 bases not matched to a gene. As DNA, the CDR3 is TGTGCCAGCAGCTATGGACAGGGTACCTACAATGAGCAGTTCTTC. It is translated as CASSYGQGTYNEQFF.

V and J are TRBV19 and TRBJ2-2; D is undetermined. This CDR3 is built from 11 residues. V lost 6 bases, J lost 4 bases, and 3 bases lay in between. The V gene's germline CDR1 is LNHDA and CDR2 SQIVND (reference sequence). Written as DNA, the CDR3 is TGTGCCAGTAGGTCCACCGGGGAGCTGTTTTTT. It codes for CASRSTGELFF.

A few counts support this clonotype. This chain connects TRBV4-1 to TRBJ2-7; 10 nucleotides match TRBD2. The V segment lost 3 bases and the J segment 6 bases; nucleotides outside the gene matches: 5. Germline V gene lookup returns CDR1 MGHRA and CDR2 YSYEKL. There are 14 residues in the CDR3. The DNA of the CDR3 is TGCGCCAGCAGCCATACTAGCGGGGACGGCGAGCAGTACTTC. It is translated as CASSHTSGDGEQYF.

The sample holds a few counts of this clonotype. V gene TRBV4-2 combines with J gene TRBJ2-7, with a possible D match to TRBD2 (5 bases). Germline V CDR1 and CDR2: LGHNA, YNFKEQ. The CDR3 has 15 amino acids. With 0 bases removed from V and 0 bases from J, the gap between germline ends came to 9 bases. This chain's CDR3 is CASSQDGEGSYEQYF. CDR3 sequence (DNA): TGTGCCAGCAGCCAAGATGGCGAGGGCTCCTACGAGCAGTACTTC.

This clonotype was seen more than once but under ten times. The chain carries TRBV7-6 and TRBJ2-7, with 7 nucleotides matching TRBD1. The V segment lost 4 bases and the J segment 4 bases; nucleotides outside the gene matches: 7. The CDR3 spans 14 residues. CDR1 is SGHVS and CDR2 is FNYEAQ in the germline V gene. The DNA for the CDR3 is TGTGCCAGCAGCTATTCAGGGGGTGTATACGAGCAGTACTTC. Protein sequence: CASSYSGGVYEQYF.

The table lists this clonotype with a few counts. In nucleotides, the CDR3 is TGTGCCAGCAGCCCATTCCCGAATCCGCAGCCCCAGCATTTT. This gives the protein CASSPFPNPQPQHF. The chain joins TRBV27 to TRBJ1-5; D is undetermined. The CDR3 extends over 14 amino acids. V lost 6 bases and J lost 7, with 16 bases in between. Germline loops: CDR1 MNHEY, CDR2 SMNVEV (reference sequence).

This sequence joins TRBV6-2 or TRBV6-3 and TRBJ2-5; 12 bases are a match to TRBD2. V dropped 5 bases and J dropped 4; count of bases not matched to a gene: 8. Per the germline V gene, CDR1 is MNHEY and CDR2 is SVGEGT. This CDR3 comprises 16 residues. CDR3 protein: CASSRLTSGGGETQYF. The DNA for the CDR3 is TGTGCCAGCAGTCGATTGACTAGCGGGGGTGGAGAGACCCAGTACTTC.

The V call is TRBV10-3, the J call TRBJ2-7, with D unclear. The CDR3 consists of 13 residues. Trimming removed 0 bases at V and 3 bases at J, with 6 bases between. CDR1 is ENHRY, CDR2 SYGVKD, per germline. CDR3: CAISESVVYEQYF. The CDR3 DNA sequence: TGTGCCATCAGTGAGTCCGTGGTCTACGAGCAGTACTTC.

This clonotype has ten or more counts. The chain links TRBV4-3 to TRBJ1-6; 7 nucleotides agree with TRBD1. CDR3 length equals 15 residues. The ends lost 2 bases at V and 8 bases at J; junction bases unmatched: 6. Germline lookup yields CDR1 LGHNA and CDR2 YSLEER. The CDR3 loop reads CASSQWGTEHSPLHF. The DNA for the CDR3 is TGCGCCAGCAGCCAATGGGGGACAGAGCATTCACCCCTCCACTTT.

The chain couples TRBV25-1 to TRBJ1-5; D call uncertain. Deletions cut 6 bases from V and 3 bases from J, with 6 bases between. The CDR3 is 12 residues long. The germline gives CDR1 MGHDK, CDR2 SYGVNS. The CDR3 sequence: CASSQHNQPQHF. The CDR3 DNA reads TGTGCCAGCAGCCAGCACAATCAGCCCCAGCATTTT.

This clonotype occurred many times. The rearrangement uses TRBV29-1 and TRBJ2-1; possibly TRBD1 or TRBD2 for D (5 bases each). The V gene's germline CDR1 is SQVTM and CDR2 ANQGSEA. Deletions cut 0 bases from V and 9 bases from J, with 21 bases between. CDR3 size: 16 residues. Written as DNA, the CDR3 is TGCAGCGTTGAAGAAGAGAGGGCAGGGTCGGCGGGTGAGCAGTTCTTC. It is translated as CSVEEERAGSAGEQFF.

This clonotype was found a few times. The V call is TRBV12-3 or TRBV12-4, the J call TRBJ2-5, with 8 bases matching TRBD1. The CDR3 extends over 16 amino acids. The V gene end was trimmed by 1 base and the J gene end by 2 bases; junction bases not matched to a gene: 6. CDR3 DNA: TGTGCCAGCAGTTTAGGTGGGACAGGAGTTCAAGAGACCCAGTACTTC. Translation gives CASSLGGTGVQETQYF.

This clonotype has a single count. The V and J genes are TRBV20-1 and TRBJ2-7, with 7 bases matching TRBD1. After removal of 0 bases from V and 2 bases from J, the junction contained 7 bases not matched to a gene. The CDR3 runs 15 residues. Germline V gene data show CDR1 as DFQATT and CDR2 as SNEGSKA (reference sequence). The CDR3 DNA reads TGCAGTGCTAGAGATCTAGGGGGCGCAGCCTACGAGCAGTACTTC. It codes for CSARDLGGAAYEQYF.